Presented here are 27 T cell receptor beta chains from one specimen sequenced in a study of a mutant IDH1 vaccine in newly diagnosed glioma listed by TCRdb under 2021. The method was the immunoSEQ multiplex PCR assay. Drawn from immuneACCESS, this table holds only the in-frame rearrangements with V and J called that TCRdb kept. Clones are partly lost; checked studies trace under half to an unresolved V gene and leave the rest unexplained. Within this sample are around 40,000 clones, with approximately 80% of them counted one time only. The ten largest make up 12% of the sample. The time point label corresponds to: week 5, during vaccination. Each vaccine dose, consisting of 300 ug of a 20-mer mutant IDH1 peptide in Montanide, was administered subcutaneously with topical imiquimod. No antigen has been identified for these receptors. Here the sequenced sample was PBMCs, taken from a glioma patient whose treatment included an IDH1 peptide vaccine. These receptors came from a man aged 50 to 59 with glioma.

CDR3 residues: CASSRTDSYGYTF. The DNA of the CDR3 is TGTGCCAGCAGCCGGACGGATTCCTATGGCTACACCTTC. V is TRBV27 and J is TRBJ1-2; D remains ambiguous. The CDR3 is 13 residues long. Germline CDR1 MNHEY, CDR2 SMNVEV (reference sequence). Trimming took 6 bases from V and 4 from J, leaving 12 bases between them.

This rearrangement joins TRBV11-2 to TRBJ2-5; 12 bases are shared with TRBD2. The V gene end was trimmed by 5 bases and the J gene end by 5 bases; junction bases not matched to a gene: 6. CDR1 SGHAT and CDR2 FQNNGV come from the germline V gene. The CDR3 is 15 residues long. The CDR3 DNA is TGTGCCAGCAGCACTCGACTAGCGGGAGTGGAGACCCAGTACTTC. It translates to CASSTRLAGVETQYF.

This chain links TRBV14 with TRBJ2-5, with D perhaps matching TRBD2 (6 bases). Germline V gene lookup returns CDR1 SGHDN and CDR2 FVKESK. The CDR3 is 15 amino acids. V dropped 4 bases and J dropped 2 bases, with 14 bases sitting between them. DNA of the CDR3: TGTGCCAGCAGCCCGTACCCGGGACTTCAAGAGACCCAGTACTTC. Residues: CASSPYPGLQETQYF.

The CDR3 reads CASSLDLHNYGYTF. The DNA of the CDR3 is TGCGCCAGCAGCTTGGACCTCCATAACTATGGCTACACCTTC. This chain uses TRBV5-1 with TRBJ1-2, with no clear D. The germline V gene has CDR1 SGHRS and CDR2 YFSETQ. Trimming removed 0 bases at V and 1 base at J, with 7 bases between. This CDR3 comprises 14 residues.

V and J are TRBV6-1 and TRBJ1-6; D remains ambiguous. With 7 bases removed from V and 7 bases from J, the gap between germline ends came to 8 bases. The CDR3 runs to 12 residues. Germline CDR1 MNHNS, CDR2 SASEGT. The DNA for the CDR3 is TGTGCCAGCACTGCTGCAAATTCACCCCTCCACTTT. It is translated as CASTAANSPLHF.

J is TRBJ2-7 and V is TRBV18; tentatively, D is TRBD1 or TRBD2 (5 bases each). Between the trimmed V and J ends, which lost 5 bases and 6 bases, there was a span of 14 bases. CDR1 and CDR2 (germline): KGHSH, LQKENI. CDR3 size: 13 residues. The CDR3 bases are TGTGCCAGCTCAGATGGGACCGACTTCGAGCAGTACTTC. Protein product: CASSDGTDFEQYF.

This rearrangement joins TRBV2 to TRBJ2-3, with 8 positions matching TRBD2. V was clipped by 5 bases and J by 2 bases; unmatched bases: 12. CDR3 size: 17 residues. Germline V CDR1 and CDR2: SNHLY, FYNNEI. The CDR3 DNA sequence: TGTGCCAGCAGTTGGGGGGCGCGGGAGGTATTCACAGATACGCAGTATTTT. It codes for CASSWGAREVFTDTQYF.

V gene TRBV11-2 combines with J gene TRBJ1-6; D call uncertain. Germline values: CDR1 SGHAT, CDR2 FQNNGV. The CDR3 runs to 12 residues. V was cut by 6 bases and J by 16 bases, with 16 bases left in between. CDR3 DNA sequence: TGTGCCAGCAGTTCACTGGGCCAGACTCTCCACTTT. Protein product: CASSSLGQTLHF.

This clone was counted a single time. The genes are TRBV4-1 and TRBJ2-1; D might be TRBD2 (5 bases). V was pared by 0 bases and J by 1 base, with 10 bases between. The CDR3 length is 16 residues. CDR1 and CDR2 (germline): MGHRA, YSYEKL. The CDR3 reads CASSQDVSGSYNEQFF. Here the CDR3 DNA reads TGCGCCAGCAGCCAAGATGTCAGCGGATCCTACAATGAGCAGTTCTTC.

In its sample, this clone was seen once. J is TRBJ1-5 and V is TRBV30; no firm D call. CDR1 and CDR2 (germline): GTSNPN, SVGIG (reference sequence). This CDR3 contains 14 residues. The ends were cut back, 2 bases at V and 0 bases at J, with 8 bases in the middle. CDR3 sequence (DNA): TGTGCCTGGAGTACCGGAAATAGCAATCAGCCCCAGCATTTT. Translating it yields CAWSTGNSNQPQHF.

The chain has TRBV5-1 and TRBJ2-2; 9 bases agree with TRBD2. Germline V gene sequence: CDR1 SGHRS, CDR2 YFSETQ. This CDR3 has 15 residues. V lost 6 bases to trimming and J lost 8 bases; unmatched junction nucleotides: 11. DNA of the CDR3: TGCGCCAGCAACACTGGGCTAGCGGGGCGTGGGGAGCTGTTTTTT. Residues: CASNTGLAGRGELFF.

The V gene is TRBV7-2, the J gene TRBJ2-3; 8 nucleotides line up with TRBD2. CDR1 and CDR2 from the germline V gene are SGHTA and FQGNSA. J lost 0 bases, V lost 4 bases, and 3 bases had no gene match. This CDR3 spans 15 amino acids. CDR3 sequence reads: CASSSQRGSTDTQYF. The CDR3 nucleotides are TGTGCCAGCAGCTCGCAGCGGGGGAGCACAGATACGCAGTATTTT.

CDR3 DNA: TGTGCCAGCAGCTTATCCTCCCGAAACCTGGGGAACACTGAAGCTTTCTTT. This gives the protein CASSLSSRNLGNTEAFF. V gene TRBV7-9 combines with J gene TRBJ1-1; D is unclear. The V end lost 2 bases, the J end lost 1 base, and 17 bases lay between the germline ends. CDR1 and CDR2 from the germline V gene are SEHNR and FQNEAQ (reference sequence). The CDR3 runs to 17 residues.

V is TRBV2 and J is TRBJ1-1, with a weak D call TRBD1 (6 bases). The CDR3 runs to 14 residues. V lost 7 bases and J 1 base, leaving 13 bases between the germline ends. The germline V gene has CDR1 SNHLY and CDR2 FYNNEI. CDR3 sequence: CASTKDSENTEAFF. CDR3 sequence (DNA): TGTGCCAGCACAAAGGACAGCGAGAACACTGAAGCTTTCTTT.

The chain joins TRBV4-1 to TRBJ2-2, with 11 positions matching TRBD2. The V segment lost 4 bases and the J segment 3 bases; nucleotides outside the gene matches: 7. The CDR3 extends over 17 amino acids. CDR1 and CDR2 from the germline V gene are MGHRA and YSYEKL. The CDR3 loop reads CASSRLLAGVDTGELFF. The CDR3 bases are TGCGCCAGCAGCCGCTTACTAGCGGGAGTAGACACCGGGGAGCTGTTTTTT.

CDR3 DNA: TGTGCCAGCAGCTTAAGCCCGGGGGCGTACACTGAAGCTTTCTTT. Its translation is CASSLSPGAYTEAFF. The V gene is TRBV7-2, the J gene TRBJ1-1, with D maybe TRBD1 (6 bases). V was cut by 2 bases and J by 3 bases, with 13 bases left in between. The CDR3 is 15 amino acids. Germline CDR1 is SGHTA and CDR2 is FQGNSA.

This clone is medium-sized. A junction end diverges from the germline sequence, so it may reflect a read error. The chain is built from TRBV7-7 and TRBJ2-5; 13 bases are a match to TRBD2. CDR1 and CDR2 from the germline V gene are SSHAT and FNYEAQ (reference sequence). This CDR3 has 18 residues. The CDR3 loop reads CASSFRTSGSGYQETQYF. DNA of the CDR3: TGTGCTAGCAGCTTTCGGACTAGCGGGAGTGGGTACCAAGAGACCCAGTACTTC.

The chain carries TRBV7-2 and TRBJ2-5; no definite D call. Trimming stripped 3 bases from V and 2 bases from J, with 10 bases between. This CDR3 comprises 14 residues. The V gene's germline CDR1 is SGHTA and CDR2 FQGNSA. CDR3 residues: CASSFGVAQETQYF. The CDR3 DNA sequence: TGTGCCAGCAGCTTCGGAGTGGCGCAAGAGACCCAGTACTTC.

This clone appeared a few times. V is TRBV9 and J is TRBJ1-1, with no clear D. V gave up 0 bases and J gave up 0 bases, with 3 bases separating them. The CDR3 length is 13 residues. Germline-derived CDR1 and CDR2 are SGDLS and YYNGEE. CDR3: CASSVGMNTEAFF. For the CDR3, the DNA is TGTGCCAGCAGCGTAGGAATGAACACTGAAGCTTTCTTT.

The rearrangement uses TRBV4-2 and TRBJ2-6; the D gene is possibly TRBD2 (6 bases). This CDR3 has 21 residues. V was shortened by 0 bases and J by 0 bases, with 21 bases between the two germline ends. CDR1 is LGHNA, CDR2 YNFKEQ, per germline. The CDR3 bases are TGTGCCAGCAGCCAAGAAATCAGCGGGTACAGGCTCAGCTCTGGGGCCAACGTCCTGACTTTC. It encodes CASSQEISGYRLSSGANVLTF.

The rearrangement uses TRBV6-1 and TRBJ1-5; D gene unclear. The V and J ends lost 2 bases and 6 bases respectively, with 14 bases between them. The CDR3 contains 15 residues. Germline CDR1 and CDR2: MNHNS and SASEGT. The CDR3 loop reads CASSEPRRGGQPQHF. As DNA, the CDR3 is TGTGCCAGCAGTGAACCCAGGAGAGGCGGTCAGCCCCAGCATTTT.

The chain has TRBV6-5 and TRBJ2-7, with 8 bases lining up with TRBD1. Germline V gene data show CDR1 as MNHEY and CDR2 as SVGAGI. Losses at the gene ends were 0 bases for V and 5 bases for J; bases not matched to a gene: 3. The CDR3 totals 14 residues. The CDR3 DNA reads as TGTGCCAGCAGTTACTCGACGGACAGGGACGAGCAGTACTTC. Its translation is CASSYSTDRDEQYF.

The chain has TRBV30 and TRBJ1-5; D unresolved. CDR3 size: 13 residues. Germline assignment: CDR1 GTSNPN and CDR2 SVGIG (reference sequence). The V gene lost 1 base and the J gene lost 4 bases, with 8 bases spanning the gap. In DNA form, the CDR3 reads TGTGCCTGGAGTGGGGCGGGGAATCAGCCCCAGCATTTT. It specifies CAWSGAGNQPQHF. The full variable domain, completed using reference TRBV30 and TRBJ1-5, is SQTIHQWPATLVQPVGSPLSLECTVEGTSNPNLYWYRQAAGRGLQLLFYSVGIGQISSEVPQNLSASRPQDRQFILSSKKLLLSDSGFYLCAWSGAGNQPQHFGDGTRLSIL.

A few counts support this clone. The chain carries TRBV18 and TRBJ1-1; D unresolved. Trimming pared 2 bases from V and 6 bases from J, leaving 10 bases between. The CDR3 totals 13 residues. Germline V lookup: CDR1 KGHSH, CDR2 LQKENI. CDR3 coding DNA: TGTGCCAGCTCACCAGCAGGTGGCGCTGAAGCTTTCTTT. Its translation: CASSPAGGAEAFF.

This rearrangement joins TRBV5-1 to TRBJ2-3, with D possibly matching TRBD1 (6 bases). V lost 0 bases and J lost 3, with 11 bases in between. This CDR3 is 15 amino acids long. Germline lookup yields CDR1 SGHRS and CDR2 YFSETQ. Here the CDR3 DNA reads TGCGCCAGCAGCTTGGGTCAGGGGTTGACAGATACGCAGTATTTT. Translating gives CASSLGQGLTDTQYF. Full variable domain (remainder filled in from reference TRBV5-1 and TRBJ2-3): KAGVTQTPRYLIKTRGQQVTLSCSPISGHRSVSWYQQTPGQGLQFLFEYFSETQRNKGNFPGRFSGRQFSNSRSEMNVSTLELGDSALYLCASSLGQGLTDTQYFGPGTRLTVL.

The J gene is TRBJ2-7, the V gene TRBV5-1, with TRBD1 matching 10 bases. The CDR3 covers 15 residues. The V segment lost 1 base and the J segment 4 bases; nucleotides outside the gene matches: 5. Per germline, CDR1 SGHRS and CDR2 YFSETQ. The CDR3 loop reads CASSLQGTGEYEQYF. CDR3 in DNA: TGCGCCAGCAGCTTGCAAGGGACAGGGGAGTACGAGCAGTACTTC.

This chain links TRBV5-8 with TRBJ2-7; 11 nucleotides line up with TRBD2. The V gene end was trimmed by 6 bases and the J gene end by 0 bases; junction bases not matched to a gene: 2. This CDR3 has 14 residues. Germline assignment: CDR1 SGHTS and CDR2 YDEGEE. The CDR3 nucleotides are TGTGCCAGCACCGGGACTAGCGGCTCCTACGAGCAGTACTTC. Encoded protein: CASTGTSGSYEQYF.